Each of the 2 T cell receptor beta chains below was sequenced from the same sample in a study of cytomegalovirus exposure and HLA in healthy donors (TCRdb year 2017). Library preparation used the immunoSEQ multiplex PCR assay. Held by TCRdb, this immuneACCESS table contains in-frame sequences only and omits some clones. Under half of the omission traces to an unresolved V gene where checked; the cause of the rest is unknown. In this sample the table shows around 260,000 clones, around 90% of which occur a single time. The top ten clones comprise 3.1% of the sample. The sequencing sample was made of PBMCs. The receptors come from a woman aged 30 to 39 in good health and CMV-seronegative.

The chain employs TRBV2 and TRBJ2-3; 11 bases are a match to TRBD2. There are 17 residues in the CDR3. The germline V gene encodes CDR1 SNHLY and CDR2 FYNNEI. The junction had 9 bases not matched to a gene; V was cut back by 5 bases and J by 2 bases. For the CDR3, the DNA is TGTGCCAGCAGTCTTTCACTAGCGGGAGCTACCACAGATACGCAGTATTTT. Protein sequence: CASSLSLAGATTDTQYF.

This clone was detected once. This CDR3 reads CASSLGTGSPLRGYTF. The CDR3 DNA sequence: TGTGCCAGCAGCTTGGGGACAGGTTCCCCCCTACGCGGCTACACCTTC. The chain couples TRBV7-9 to TRBJ1-2; the match to TRBD1 covers 8 bases. The CDR3 sequence is 16 residues long. The ends lost 3 bases at V and 8 bases at J; junction bases unmatched: 14. Germline values: CDR1 SEHNR, CDR2 FQNEAQ (reference sequence). Based on the CDR3 plus reference TRBV7-9 and TRBJ1-2, the full variable domain is DTGVSQNPRHKITKRGQNVTFRCDPISEHNRLYWYRQTLGQGPEFLTYFQNEAQLEKSRLLSDRFSAERPKGSFSTLEIQRTEQGDSAMYLCASSLGTGSPLRGYTFGSGTRLTVV.